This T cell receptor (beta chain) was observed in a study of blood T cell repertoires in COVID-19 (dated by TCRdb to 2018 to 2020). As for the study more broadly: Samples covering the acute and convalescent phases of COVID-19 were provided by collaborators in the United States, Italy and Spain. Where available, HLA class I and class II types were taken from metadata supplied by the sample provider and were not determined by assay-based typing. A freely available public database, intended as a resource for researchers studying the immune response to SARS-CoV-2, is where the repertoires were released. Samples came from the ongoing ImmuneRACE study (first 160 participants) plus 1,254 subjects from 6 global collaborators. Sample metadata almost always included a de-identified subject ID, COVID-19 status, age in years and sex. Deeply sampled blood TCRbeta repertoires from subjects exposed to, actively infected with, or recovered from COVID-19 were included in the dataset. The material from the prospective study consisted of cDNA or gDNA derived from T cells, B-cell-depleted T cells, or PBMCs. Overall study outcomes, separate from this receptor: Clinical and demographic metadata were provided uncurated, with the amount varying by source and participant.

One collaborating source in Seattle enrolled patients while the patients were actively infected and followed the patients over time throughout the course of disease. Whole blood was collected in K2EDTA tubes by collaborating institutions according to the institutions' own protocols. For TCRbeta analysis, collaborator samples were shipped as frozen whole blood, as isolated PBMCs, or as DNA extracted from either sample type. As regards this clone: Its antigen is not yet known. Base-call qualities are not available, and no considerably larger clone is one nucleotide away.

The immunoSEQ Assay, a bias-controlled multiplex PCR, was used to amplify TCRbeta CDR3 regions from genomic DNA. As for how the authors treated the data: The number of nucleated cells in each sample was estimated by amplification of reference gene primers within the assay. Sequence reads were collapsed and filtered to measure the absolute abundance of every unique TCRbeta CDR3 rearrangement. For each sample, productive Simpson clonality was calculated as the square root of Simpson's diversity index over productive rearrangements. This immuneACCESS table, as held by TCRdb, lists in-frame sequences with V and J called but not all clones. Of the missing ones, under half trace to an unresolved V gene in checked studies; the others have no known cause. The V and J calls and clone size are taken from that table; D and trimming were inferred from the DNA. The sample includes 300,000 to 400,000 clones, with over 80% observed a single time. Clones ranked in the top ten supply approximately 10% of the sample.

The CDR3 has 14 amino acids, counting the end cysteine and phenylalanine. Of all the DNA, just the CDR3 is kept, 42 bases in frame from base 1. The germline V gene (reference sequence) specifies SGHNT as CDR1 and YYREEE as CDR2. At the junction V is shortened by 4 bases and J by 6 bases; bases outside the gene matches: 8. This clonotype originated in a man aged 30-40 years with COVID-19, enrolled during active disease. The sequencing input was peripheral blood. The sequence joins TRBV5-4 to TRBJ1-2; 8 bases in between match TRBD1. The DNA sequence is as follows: TGTGCCAGCAGCGCCCGGGACAGGTTTGATGGCTACACCTTC. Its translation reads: CASSARDRFDGYTF.